Shown below are 25 T cell receptor beta chains from a single sample sequenced in a study of patients and donors after allogeneic stem cell transplantation. Using its own MiXCR run on the RT-PCR reads, TCRdb lists one record per CDR3 protein. This sample has 920,000 or so distinct CDR3 sequences, with about a sixth found just once. Sample: blood, either unsorted or a sorted T cell fraction (not recorded which). All receptors derive from a human donor who was either an allogeneic HSCT recipient or a stem cell or donor lymphocyte infusion donor (not recorded which). It is not recorded whose cells these are; they may come from a transplant donor.

This clonotype was observed a handful of times. The rearrangement links TRBV4-3 to TRBJ1-1; D remains ambiguous. The V end was cut by 4 bases, the J end by 1 base, with 16 bases between. The CDR3 extends over 16 amino acids. Germline V gives CDR1 LGHNA, CDR2 YSLEER. In nucleotides, the CDR3 is TGCGCCAGCAGCCCAAGTATGGGATCGGGGAACACTGAAGCTTTCTTT. Its translation: CASSPSMGSGNTEAFF.

A few counts support this clonotype. The chain couples TRBV27 to TRBJ2-7, with 8 nucleotides matching TRBD2. Germline V CDR1 and CDR2: MNHEY, SMNVEV (reference sequence). The CDR3 loop spans 17 amino acids. V gave up 7 bases and J gave up 5 bases; unmatched junction bases: 19. Written as DNA, the CDR3 is TGTGCCAGCATGCCAACCCTTTGGGGGACTAGACGGGACGAGCAGTACTTC. Translation gives CASMPTLWGTRRDEQYF.

At least ten counts were recorded for this clonotype. The V and J genes are TRBV20-1 and TRBJ2-2, with D unclear. Germline CDR1 reads DFQATT; CDR2 reads SNEGSKA (reference sequence). V dropped 4 bases and J dropped 1 base, with 7 bases sitting between them. The CDR3 is 13 residues long. The CDR3 sequence: CSANLGNTGELFF. The CDR3 region has the DNA TGCAGTGCTAACCTTGGGAACACCGGGGAGCTGTTTTTT.

CDR3 sequence: CASSLAAWSYEQYF. The CDR3 bases are TGTGCCAGCAGCTTAGCGGCGTGGTCCTACGAGCAGTACTTC. The V gene is TRBV7-8, the J gene TRBJ2-7, with D unclear. Trimming cost V 0 bases and J 1 base, with 7 bases left between them. Germline CDR1 SGHVS, CDR2 FQNEAQ. This CDR3 has 14 residues. The whole variable domain, filled in from reference TRBV7-8 and TRBJ2-7, reads GAGVSQSPRYKVAKRGQDVALRCDPISGHVSLFWYQQALGQGPEFLTYFQNEAQLDKSGLPSDRFFAERPEGSVSTLKIQRTQQEDSAVYLCASSLAAWSYEQYFGPGTRLTVT.

A few counts support this clonotype. V usage is TRBV15 and J usage is TRBJ2-1, with 11 bases identical to TRBD2. V shed 3 bases, J shed 4 bases, and the junction held 5 bases outside the gene matches. The CDR3 runs to 16 residues. The germline gives CDR1 LNHNV, CDR2 YYDKDF (reference sequence). This CDR3 is CATSSLLAGVYNEQFF. The CDR3 DNA is TGTGCCACCAGCAGCCTACTAGCGGGGGTATACAATGAGCAGTTCTTC.

The CDR3 sequence: CAISGPPKPGLATTGELFF. CDR3 coding DNA: TGTGCCATCAGTGGCCCTCCTAAACCGGGACTAGCGACCACCGGGGAGCTGTTTTTT. The rearrangement links TRBV10-3 to TRBJ2-2; TRBD2 agrees at 10 bases. With V trimmed by 4 bases and J by 4 bases, 15 bases remained unmatched. The CDR3 has 19 residues. The germline V gene has CDR1 ENHRY and CDR2 SYGVKD.

This clonotype was detected only a few times. V and J are TRBV19 and TRBJ2-7, with D possibly being TRBD1 (6 bases). There are 16 residues in the CDR3. Trimming removed 0 bases at V and 1 base at J, with 13 bases between. Germline-derived CDR1 and CDR2 are LNHDA and SQIVND (reference sequence). CDR3 residues: CASSIDSRGQSYEQYF. The CDR3 DNA follows: TGTGCCAGTAGTATAGATTCACGGGGACAATCCTACGAGCAGTACTTC.

This rearrangement joins TRBV20-1 to TRBJ2-1; 8 nucleotides line up with TRBD2. Germline values: CDR1 DFQATT, CDR2 SNEGSKA (reference sequence). The CDR3 is 15 residues long. Unmatched junction bases numbered 8, after V lost 3 bases and J lost 4 bases. The CDR3 DNA sequence: TGCAGTGCTAGGGAGAGCGGGAGTGCATACAATGAGCAGTTCTTC. Protein: CSARESGSAYNEQFF.

The chain recombines TRBV6-1 with TRBJ2-3, with 7 bases that match TRBD2. The CDR3 runs to 13 residues. The V segment lost 7 bases and the J segment 2 bases; nucleotides outside the gene matches: 3. The germline CDR1 and CDR2 sequences are MNHNS and SASEGT. CDR3 in DNA: TGTGCCAGCATTGCGGGGGTCACAGATACGCAGTATTTT. Encoded protein: CASIAGVTDTQYF.

There are a few counts of this clonotype. The chain combines TRBV4-3 with TRBJ1-5; D is ambiguous. Trimming shortened V by 0 bases and J by 2 bases, and 11 bases separated the two germline ends. The CDR3 loop spans 16 amino acids. Germline CDR1 and CDR2: LGHNA and YSLEER. The CDR3 sequence is CASSQDSGLGNQPQHF. The CDR3 DNA is TGCGCCAGCAGCCAAGATTCGGGGTTGGGCAATCAGCCCCAGCATTTT.

This clonotype was seen a handful of times. The chain links TRBV7-2 to TRBJ2-7; TRBD2 matches 8 bases. The CDR3 is 15 residues long. V lost 1 base to trimming and J lost 3 bases; unmatched junction nucleotides: 5. CDR1 and CDR2 from the germline V gene are SGHTA and FQGNSA. CDR3 nucleotides: TGTGCCAGCAGCTTAGAGGGCGGGAGGAACTACGAGCAGTACTTC. Translation gives CASSLEGGRNYEQYF.

V is TRBV2 and J is TRBJ2-7, with 8 nucleotides matching TRBD1. The CDR3 spans 15 residues. Germline V gives CDR1 SNHLY, CDR2 FYNNEI. V lost 1 base to trimming and J lost 3 bases; unmatched junction nucleotides: 5. The CDR3 loop is CASSEERTGIYEQYF. The CDR3, as DNA: TGTGCCAGCAGTGAAGAGCGGACAGGGATCTACGAGCAGTACTTC. The full variable domain, in which reference TRBV2 and TRBJ2-7 provide the parts outside the CDR3, is EPEVTQTPSHQVTQMGQEVILRCVPISNHLYFYWYRQILGQKVEFLVSFYNNEISEKSEIFDDQFSVERPDGSNFTLKIRSTKLEDSAMYFCASSEERTGIYEQYFGPGTRLTVT.

V and J are TRBV6-5 and TRBJ2-7; 8 positions match TRBD2. CDR3 length: 17 residues. Unmatched junction bases numbered 11, after V lost 0 bases and J lost 4 bases. The V gene's germline CDR1 is MNHEY and CDR2 SVGAGI. CDR3 nucleotides: TGTGCCAGCAGTTACTCGTCAGAAATGCGGGAGGCTTACGAGCAGTACTTC. Translation: CASSYSSEMREAYEQYF.

The rearrangement uses TRBV6-1 and TRBJ2-7; TRBD1 matches 10 bases. The V and J ends lost 4 bases and 6 bases, in that order; junction bases with no gene match: 6. Germline values: CDR1 MNHNS, CDR2 SASEGT. The CDR3 length is 14 residues. CDR3 in amino acids: CASSGGDRGREQYF. The CDR3 nucleotides read TGTGCCAGCAGTGGGGGGGACAGGGGCCGCGAGCAGTACTTC.

The rearrangement joins TRBV18 to TRBJ2-7; D tentatively reads TRBD1 or TRBD2 (5 bases each). The CDR3 runs to 13 residues. In germline, CDR1 is KGHSH, CDR2 LQKENI. V lost 2 bases and J 5 bases, leaving 10 bases between the germline ends. Here the CDR3 reads CASSPSRDHEQYF. CDR3 coding DNA: TGTGCCAGCTCACCAAGCCGGGACCACGAGCAGTACTTC.

This clonotype appeared a few times. V usage is TRBV9 and J usage is TRBJ1-1; TRBD1 matches at 8 bases. From germline, CDR1 is SGDLS and CDR2 YYNGEE. This CDR3 spans 15 amino acids. V shed 4 bases and J 1 base; nucleotides not matched to a gene: 6. The DNA for the CDR3 is TGTGCCAGCAGCCGCATGGGGACAGGGAACACTGAAGCTTTCTTT. Translated, it gives CASSRMGTGNTEAFF.

This clonotype was detected only a few times. The rearrangement uses TRBV16 and TRBJ2-7; D is perhaps TRBD2 (7 bases). The germline CDR1 and CDR2 sequences are KGHSY and FQNENV. With 7 bases removed from V and 0 bases from J, the gap between germline ends came to 16 bases. The length of the CDR3 is 15 residues. The CDR3 nucleotides read TGTGCCAGCACCGCGAGAGGGGGGGCCTCCTACGAGCAGTACTTC. This gives the protein CASTARGGASYEQYF.

The J gene is TRBJ2-5, the V gene TRBV7-2; perhaps TRBD2 as D (5 bases). The V gene lost 5 bases and the J gene lost 5 bases, with 18 bases spanning the gap. CDR1 is SGHTA, CDR2 FQGNSA, per germline. The CDR3 runs 15 residues. The CDR3 region has the DNA TGTGCCAGCAGCGCAACTTCCTCGGGAAAGGAGACCCAGTACTTC. Protein product: CASSATSSGKETQYF. Full variable domain (outside the CDR3, taken from reference TRBV7-2 and TRBJ2-5): GAGVSQSPSNKVTEKGKDVELRCDPISGHTALYWYRQSLGQGLEFLIYFQGNSAPDKSGLPSDRFSAERTGGSVSTLTIQRTQQEDSAVYLCASSATSSGKETQYFGPGTRLLVL.

The V call is TRBV5-1, the J call TRBJ2-7; D perhaps matches TRBD2 (5 bases). The CDR3 is made up of 15 amino acids. V lost 2 bases and J lost 0, with 12 bases in between. The germline gives CDR1 SGHRS, CDR2 YFSETQ. CDR3: CASSLEGALSYEQYF. CDR3 nucleotide sequence: TGCGCCAGCAGCTTAGAGGGAGCCCTCTCCTACGAGCAGTACTTC. Complete variable domain (other parts from reference TRBV5-1 and TRBJ2-7): KAGVTQTPRYLIKTRGQQVTLSCSPISGHRSVSWYQQTPGQGLQFLFEYFSETQRNKGNFPGRFSGRQFSNSRSEMNVSTLELGDSALYLCASSLEGALSYEQYFGPGTRLTVT.

V is TRBV6-5 and J is TRBJ1-1; TRBD1 might be the D (5 bases). Trimming cost V 2 bases and J 9 bases, with 7 bases left between them. CDR3 size: 11 residues. Looked up from germline, CDR1 is MNHEY and CDR2 is SVGAGI. The CDR3 region has the DNA TGTGCCAGCAGTTACCCAGGGAAAGCTTTCTTT. Residues: CASSYPGKAFF.

The chain joins TRBV30 to TRBJ1-1; D uncertain. CDR3 length: 11 residues. V was trimmed by 2 bases and J by 4 bases, leaving 5 bases between them. CDR1 and CDR2 from the germline V gene are GTSNPN and SVGIG (reference sequence). CDR3 in amino acids: CAWSTSTEAFF. The CDR3 bases are TGTGCCTGGAGTACCTCCACTGAAGCTTTCTTT. Looking up the rest from reference TRBV30 and TRBJ1-1 gives the full variable domain: SQTIHQWPATLVQPVGSPLSLECTVEGTSNPNLYWYRQAAGRGLQLLFYSVGIGQISSEVPQNLSASRPQDRQFILSSKKLLLSDSGFYLCAWSTSTEAFFGQGTRLTVV.

V is TRBV5-1 and J is TRBJ2-7; possibly TRBD1 for D (8 bases). Germline V gene data show CDR1 as SGHRS and CDR2 as YFSETQ. CDR3 size: 17 residues. Trimming shortened V by 4 bases and J by 3 bases, and 23 bases separated the two germline ends. CDR3 nucleotides: TGCGCCAGCAGCATAACCTTAACAGGGGGGGCGTACTACGAGCAGTACTTC. Translated, it gives CASSITLTGGAYYEQYF.

This clonotype came up many times. Germline and junction disagree at one end, which may indicate a read error. The chain recombines TRBV29-1 with TRBJ2-1; 13 positions agree with TRBD2. The length of the CDR3 is 15 residues. CDR1 and CDR2 (germline): SQVTM, ANQGSEA. Written as DNA, the CDR3 is TGCAGCGGAGGACTAGCGGGAGTATCCTCCAATGAGCAGTTCTTC. Protein: CSGGLAGVSSNEQFF.

The V call is TRBV12-3 or TRBV12-4, the J call TRBJ1-2; D gene unclear. Trimming left V 2 bases short and J 8 bases short, with 12 bases between. This CDR3 spans 13 amino acids. The CDR3 DNA is TGTGCCAGCAGTTTAATGATCGAGGGCGGCTACACCTTC. As protein: CASSLMIEGGYTF.

The J gene is TRBJ2-3, the V gene TRBV12-3 or TRBV12-4, with D hard to call. The ends were cut back, 6 bases at V and 1 base at J, with 8 bases in the middle. The CDR3 sequence is 13 residues long. The CDR3 DNA sequence: TGTGCCAGCAGGGAGCTGCGCACAGATACGCAGTATTTT. As protein: CASRELRTDTQYF.